A selection of T cell receptor beta chains follows, all from one sample in a study of blood T cell repertoires in COVID-19. TCRdb keeps only in-frame clones here, not all; method: immunoSEQ multiplex PCR. The sample shows some 110,000 clones, around 79% of them seen only once. Sequencing was carried out using peripheral blood. The receptors here all came from a middle-aged man with acute or convalescent COVID-19. The CDR3 runs from the conserved cysteine through the conserved F or W. A D gene is named only where the DNA matches it firmly. The listing skips clone size in some rows; elsewhere it reads once, few, many or a size class.

D gene: .
J gene: TRBJ1-1
clone size: .
V gene: TRBV11-1
CDR3 protein: CASSLERSTMNTEAFF
CDR3 DNA: TGTGCCAGCAGCTTAGAACGCTCCACTATGAACACTGAAGCTTTCTTT

D gene: .
J gene: TRBJ2-2
clone size: .
V gene: TRBV6-1
CDR3 protein: CASSEKQGGELFF
CDR3 DNA: TGTGCCAGCAGTGAAAAGCAGGGCGGGGAGCTGTTTTTT

D gene: .
J gene: TRBJ2-1
clone size: few
V gene: TRBV4-2
CDR3 protein: CASSQAEDSYNEQFF
CDR3 DNA: TGTGCCAGCAGCCAAGCAGAGGATTCCTACAATGAGCAGTTCTTC

D gene: .
J gene: TRBJ1-1
clone size: .
V gene: TRBV6-6
CDR3 protein: CASSYNPDTEAFF
CDR3 DNA: TGTGCCAGCAGTTACAATCCGGACACTGAAGCTTTCTTT

D gene: .
J gene: TRBJ2-7
clone size: .
V gene: TRBV4-1
CDR3 protein: CASSQGQPPYEQYF
CDR3 DNA: TGCGCCAGCAGCCAAGGACAGCCTCCCTACGAGCAGTACTTC

D gene: .
J gene: TRBJ1-4
clone size: .
V gene: TRBV29-1
CDR3 protein: CSVEDREKLFF
CDR3 DNA: TGCAGCGTTGAAGATCGGGAAAAACTGTTTTTT

D gene: .
J gene: TRBJ1-2
clone size: .
V gene: TRBV11-1
CDR3 protein: CASSPQGDYGYTF
CDR3 DNA: TGTGCCAGCAGCCCCCAGGGTGACTATGGCTACACCTTC

D gene: TRBD1
J gene: TRBJ1-1
clone size: .
V gene: TRBV18
CDR3 protein: CASSPPTGEDLLTEAFF
CDR3 DNA: TGTGCCAGCTCACCACCGACAGGGGAGGACCTTCTCACTGAAGCTTTCTTT

D gene: .
J gene: TRBJ2-7
clone size: few
V gene: TRBV29-1
CDR3 protein: CSVVGGQIYEQYF
CDR3 DNA: TGCAGCGTTGTGGGGGGGCAGATCTACGAGCAGTACTTC

D gene: TRBD2
J gene: TRBJ2-7
clone size: .
V gene: TRBV27
CDR3 protein: CASSFGTRRGYEQYF
CDR3 DNA: TGTGCCAGCAGTTTCGGGACTAGGAGGGGCTACGAGCAGTACTTC

D gene: .
J gene: TRBJ1-5
clone size: few
V gene: TRBV28
CDR3 protein: CASSWTEGNQPQHF
CDR3 DNA: TGTGCCAGCAGCTGGACAGAGGGCAATCAGCCCCAGCATTTT

D gene: TRBD1
J gene: TRBJ2-7
clone size: .
V gene: TRBV7-9
CDR3 protein: CASSWTGVFSYEQYF
CDR3 DNA: TGTGCCAGCAGCTGGACAGGGGTTTTCTCCTACGAGCAGTACTTC

D gene: .
J gene: TRBJ1-2
clone size: .
V gene: TRBV5-4
CDR3 protein: CASSLVGALTSGYTF
CDR3 DNA: TGTGCCAGCAGCTTGGTGGGGGCGCTAACCAGTGGCTACACCTTC

D gene: TRBD2
J gene: TRBJ2-7
clone size: .
V gene: TRBV7-8
CDR3 protein: CASSPWTSAEQYF
CDR3 DNA: TGTGCCAGCAGCCCCTGGACTAGCGCCGAGCAGTACTTC

D gene: .
J gene: TRBJ1-5
clone size: few
V gene: TRBV15
CDR3 protein: CATSRDVINQPQHF
CDR3 DNA: TGTGCCACCAGCAGAGATGTTATCAATCAGCCCCAGCATTTT

D gene: .
J gene: TRBJ1-5
clone size: .
V gene: TRBV6-5
CDR3 protein: CASRTAGVNQPQHF
CDR3 DNA: TGTGCCAGCCGGACTGCTGGGGTGAATCAGCCCCAGCATTTT